The next 5 T cell receptor beta chains were all read from a single sample in a study of blood T cell repertoires in COVID-19. The assay was immunoSEQ multiplex PCR, and TCRdb's table has in-frame clones only and misses some. Here the sample spans over 25,000 clones, approximately 85% being singletons. The material sequenced was peripheral blood. The receptors stem from a man at least 80 years old with active COVID-19.

The chain uses TRBV15 and TRBJ2-7; possible D gene TRBD2, 7 bases. The CDR3 contains 15 residues. The V gene lost 1 base and the J gene lost 7 bases, with 17 bases spanning the gap. Germline V gene sequence: CDR1 LNHNV, CDR2 YYDKDF (reference sequence). Here the CDR3 reads CATSRGGGLLEEQYF. CDR3 DNA sequence: TGTGCCACCAGCAGAGGGGGGGGCCTCCTTGAGGAGCAGTACTTC.

This chain uses TRBV2 with TRBJ1-4, with D possibly matching TRBD1 (5 bases). The V end lost 7 bases, the J end lost 8 bases, and 17 bases lay between the germline ends. CDR1 and CDR2 from the germline V gene are SNHLY and FYNNEI. The CDR3 extends over 14 amino acids. CDR3 sequence reads: CASIRLGAFEKLFF. The CDR3 DNA sequence: TGTGCCAGCATCCGACTTGGGGCCTTCGAAAAACTGTTTTTT.

The rearrangement links TRBV29-1 to TRBJ1-1; TRBD1 aligns across 8 bases. V lost 4 bases, J lost 3 bases, and 4 bases stayed unmatched. Germline CDR1 SQVTM, CDR2 ANQGSEA. This CDR3 comprises 13 residues. This chain's CDR3 is CSVAYRGDTEAFF. DNA for the CDR3: TGCAGCGTTGCCTACAGGGGGGACACTGAAGCTTTCTTT. The full variable domain, completed using reference TRBV29-1 and TRBJ1-1, is SAVISQKPSRDICQRGTSLTIQCQVDSQVTMMFWYRQQPGQSLTLIATANQGSEATYESGFVIDKFPISRPNLTFSTLTVSNMSPEDSSIYLCSVAYRGDTEAFFGQGTRLTVV.

The rearrangement links TRBV9 to TRBJ2-5; 12 bases are a match to TRBD2. V shed 2 bases and J 4 bases; nucleotides not matched to a gene: 9. The CDR3 runs 17 residues. CDR1 is SGDLS, CDR2 YYNGEE, per germline. In DNA, the CDR3 is TGTGCCAGCAGCGTGGGCCCTAGCGGGGGGGCAGGAGAGACCCAGTACTTC. Its protein product is CASSVGPSGGAGETQYF.

This chain connects TRBV7-9 to TRBJ2-7; no reliable D call. CDR3 length: 13 residues. Germline V gene lookup returns CDR1 SEHNR and CDR2 FQNEAQ (reference sequence). V lost 7 bases and J lost 3, with 13 bases in between. CDR3 coding DNA: TGTGCCAGCACCCGCGAAATCTTCTACGAGCAGTACTTC. The encoded protein is CASTREIFYEQYF. The variable domain in full, completed from reference TRBV7-9 and TRBJ2-7, reads DTGVSQNPRHKITKRGQNVTFRCDPISEHNRLYWYRQTLGQGPEFLTYFQNEAQLEKSRLLSDRFSAERPKGSFSTLEIQRTEQGDSAMYLCASTREIFYEQYFGPGTRLTVT.